The clone carrying this T cell receptor (beta chain) was counted at least ten times. The time point: sample taken at primary tumor resection. Whole RNA came from tumor, nontumor lung or frozen PBMC and was sequenced without being sorted. The sample comes from a study of spatial heterogeneity in lung cancer. TCRdb reprocessed the 5' RACE reads with MiXCR, giving one entry per CDR3 protein. The data show tens of thousands of distinct CDR3 sequences, roughly 12% seen once. There are 17 residues in the CDR3. Trimming removed 4 bases from V and 3 bases from J; junction bases left unmatched: 9. Per germline, CDR1 LGHDT and CDR2 YNNKEL (reference sequence).

The sequence was obtained from a male donor with early-stage non-small cell lung cancer. The sequences come from PBMCs, collected at surgery. This chain links TRBV3-1 with TRBJ2-7, with 13 positions matching TRBD2. The CDR3 DNA reads as TGTGCCAGCAGCCTCGGACTAGCGGGGGACCCCCGCTACGAGCAGTACTTC. Amino acid sequence: CASSLGLAGDPRYEQYF.